The rows below give T cell receptor beta chains drawn from one sample of a study of shared clonotypes between healthy human individuals. The assay was immunoSEQ multiplex PCR, and TCRdb's table has in-frame clones only and misses some. The sample has some 1,100,000 clones, 75% to 80% seen once. Sequenced sample: memory CD4+ T cells from PBMCs. The receptor set was obtained from a man between 18 and 35 years old in good health. Some clones in this sample may be carry-over from other donors' samples. The CDR3 runs from the conserved cysteine through the conserved F or W. A D gene is named only where the DNA matches it firmly. The size of a clone is reported for some rows only, either as once, few or many, or as a class for expanded clones.

clone size,D gene,J gene,V gene,CDR3 DNA,CDR3 protein
.,.,TRBJ2-1,TRBV6-6,TGTGCCACTCGGGGGACTCTCGAGCAGTTCTTC,CATRGTLEQFF
.,TRBD1,TRBJ1-4,TRBV4-3,TGCGCCAGCAGCCAAGATCCCCCCTACAGGGGGCTAAATGAAAAACTGTTTTTT,CASSQDPPYRGLNEKLFF
.,.,TRBJ1-5,TRBV14,TGTGCCAGCAGCCAAGATTCTAGTCAGCCCCAGCATTTT,CASSQDSSQPQHF
.,.,TRBJ2-1,TRBV29-1,TGCAGCGTTGTTTGGGCTAGAAGTAAGAATGAGCAGTTCTTC,CSVVWARSKNEQFF
few,.,TRBJ1-1,TRBV21-1,TGTGCCAGCAGCAAATACGAGTGGGGAATGAACACTGAAGCTTTCTTT,CASSKYEWGMNTEAFF
.,.,TRBJ2-7,TRBV7-2,TGTGCCAGCAGCCGTACCCTCTACGAGCAGTACTTC,CASSRTLYEQYF
.,TRBD1,TRBJ2-3,TRBV28,TGTGCCAGCAGTCTCCAGACAGGGTCGCATACGCAGTATTTT,CASSLQTGSHTQYF
.,.,TRBJ2-1,TRBV10-3,TGTGCCATCAGTGAGTCGCGTGGGGGGGCTAAAGACAATGAGCAGTTCTTC,CAISESRGGAKDNEQFF
.,.,TRBJ2-7,TRBV30,TGTGCCTGCAGACAGGTCCTCGAGCAGTACTTC,CACRQVLEQYF
.,TRBD2,TRBJ2-1,TRBV7-2,TGTGCCAGCAGCTGGGGACAGGGTAGACTAGCGGGAGGGCTCGGTGAGCAGTTCTTC,CASSWGQGRLAGGLGEQFF
.,TRBD1,TRBJ1-5,TRBV7-3,TGTGCCAGCAGCTTGACAGGGAGTCAGCCCCAGCATTTT,CASSLTGSQPQHF
.,.,TRBJ1-4,TRBV28,TGTGCCAGCCTAGGGGCGGGCGATGAAAAACTGTTTTTT,CASLGAGDEKLFF
.,.,TRBJ2-2,TRBV25-1,TGTGCCAGCAGTGTCAGCTCTAGGCGGCAGGGTTACACCGGGGAGCTGTTTTTT,CASSVSSRRQGYTGELFF
many,TRBD1,TRBJ2-2,TRBV10-3,TGTGCTCATCACCCCGGACAGGGTATCTCCGGGGAGCTGTTTTTT,CAHHPGQGISGELFF
once,TRBD1,TRBJ2-7,TRBV19,TGTGCCAGTAGTATCGGGGGGCCGAACAGGGGGCACTACGAGCAGTACTTC,CASSIGGPNRGHYEQYF